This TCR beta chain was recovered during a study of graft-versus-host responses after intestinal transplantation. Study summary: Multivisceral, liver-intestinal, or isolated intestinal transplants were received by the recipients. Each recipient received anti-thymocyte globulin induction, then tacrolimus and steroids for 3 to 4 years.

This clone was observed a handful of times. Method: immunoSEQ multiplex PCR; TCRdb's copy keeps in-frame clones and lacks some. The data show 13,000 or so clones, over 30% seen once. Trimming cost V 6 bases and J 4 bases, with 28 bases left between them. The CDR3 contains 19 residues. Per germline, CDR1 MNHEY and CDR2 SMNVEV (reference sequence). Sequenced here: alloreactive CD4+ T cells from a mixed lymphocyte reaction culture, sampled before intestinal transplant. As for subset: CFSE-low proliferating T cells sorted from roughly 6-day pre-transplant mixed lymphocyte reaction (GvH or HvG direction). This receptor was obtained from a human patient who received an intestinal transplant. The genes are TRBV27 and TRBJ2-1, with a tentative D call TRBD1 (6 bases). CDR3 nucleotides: TGTGCCAGCAGAACCAGGACAGCTCGGGGTCGTCCTATATACAATGAGCAGTTCTTC. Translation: CASRTRTARGRPIYNEQFF.